Detailed here is one T cell receptor beta chain. This sample is part of a study of cytomegalovirus exposure and HLA in healthy donors. The CDR3 spans 12 residues. Germline V gene sequence: CDR1 SQVTM, CDR2 ANQGSEA. Researchers ran the PCR with 60 Vbeta and 13 Jbeta primers. Method: immunoSEQ multiplex PCR; TCRdb's copy keeps in-frame clones and lacks some. The data contain tens of thousands of clones, 65% to 90% of them singletons. The sequence came from a man aged 30 to 45 in good health and CMV-seronegative. Sequencing was carried out using PBMCs. The V gene is TRBV29-1, the J gene TRBJ2-5, with D unclear. Near its end, the DNA agrees better with TRBJ2-7, so the J call may be wrong. The CDR3 DNA is TGCAGCGTTGCGGCAGGCCGCTACGAGCAGTACTTC. This gives the protein CSVAAGRYEQYF.